The sequence of this TCR beta chain was determined in a study of shared clonotypes between healthy human individuals. Points from the study as a whole: Naive CD4 clonotypes were shared across several donors at 4.5% to 6%.

Some clones are missing from TCRdb's copy, which holds only in-frame ones; the method was immunoSEQ multiplex PCR. The table lists about 2.1 million clones, just under 95% of them singletons. This clone is a singleton in its sample. Its antigen is not known. Naive CD8 cells lacked CD45RO and underwent positive selection for CCR7, leaving out terminally differentiated effector memory CD45RA+ cells. The donor cohort consisted entirely of Caucasian adults residing in Nashville, Tennessee. The clonotype comes from a man aged 18-30 years in good health. Some clones in this sample may be carry-over from other donors' samples. The sample taken for sequencing was naive CD8+ T cells from PBMCs.

The CDR3 reads CASSPRTTPSTDTQYF. CDR3 in DNA: TGTGCCAGCAGCCCGAGGACTACCCCTAGCACAGATACGCAGTATTTT. The chain recombines TRBV9 with TRBJ2-3; weak D call: TRBD2 (6 bases). V lost 4 bases, J lost 0 bases, and 15 bases lay in between. Per the germline V gene, CDR1 is SGDLS and CDR2 is YYNGEE. The CDR3 is 16 amino acids.